This TCR beta chain was identified in a study of blood T cell repertoires in COVID-19. Study at large: Sites in the United States, Italy and Spain provided acute and convalescent COVID-19 samples. Sources were T cells, B-cell-depleted T cells, or PBMCs; the material itself was cDNA or gDNA.

Assay used: immunoSEQ multiplex PCR; TCRdb lists only in-frame clones, some missing. The data contain 63,000 or so clones, about 84% of them singletons. Germline loops: CDR1 MGHRA, CDR2 YSYEKL. The CDR3 has 14 residues. The V gene lost 4 bases and the J gene lost 2 bases, with 11 bases spanning the gap. Material for sequencing was peripheral blood. The receptor's source is a human donor in a cohort sampled during active COVID-19. V usage is TRBV4-1 and J usage is TRBJ1-2, with D perhaps matching TRBD1 (6 bases). The CDR3 sequence is CASSLGALNYGYTF. CDR3 nucleotides: TGCGCCAGCAGCCTGGGGGCCTTAAACTATGGCTACACCTTC.